Listed here is a single TCR beta chain. Its antigen is unknown. The input lacks base qualities; no much larger clone sits a single base away. The germline V gene specifies ENHRY as CDR1 and SYGVKD as CDR2. From the cysteine up to the phenylalanine, the CDR3 has a length of 13 residues. CDR3 DNA only is kept here, 39 bases in frame from base 1. The sample belongs to a study of graft-versus-host responses after intestinal transplantation (dated by TCRdb to about 2021). Some background on the complete study: Multivisceral, liver-intestinal, or isolated intestinal transplants were received by the recipients. After intestinal transplantation, graft-versus-host and host-versus-graft alloreactive T cell clones were followed in the graft, circulation and bone marrow using bulk TCR-beta CDR3 sequencing. Alloreactive clones were identified by sequencing pre-transplant mixed lymphocyte reaction products and comparing them with unstimulated pre-transplant donor and recipient T cells. Instead of going to the commercial service, samples from a few later patients were sequenced in-house on an Illumina MiSeq and processed with MiXCR. A cohort of more than 20 intestinal transplant recipients, including one retransplant, was enrolled, and 3 patients lacking pretransplant specimens were excluded. Donor T cell macrochimerism was defined as a peak of at least 4% donor T cells among recipient peripheral blood mononuclear cells. Every recipient was given anti-thymocyte globulin induction, then maintenance tacrolimus and steroids for around three years.

Library creation used the immunoSEQ multiplex PCR assay. For most patients, genomic DNA was isolated using the Qiagen DNeasy Blood and Tissue Kit and was shipped frozen to Adaptive Biotechnologies for TCR sequencing. For most patients, high-throughput TCR-beta CDR3 sequencing of genomic DNA was performed by Adaptive Biotechnologies. Regarding the original processing steps: TCR sequencing data were retrieved from Adaptive's ImmunoSEQ software for about 17 patients, whereas a few other patients were processed with MiXCR and VDJtools. CD4 versus CD8 sorting errors were corrected by removing sequences found in both subsets at a frequency ratio below 5:1. CDR3 nucleotide sequences shared between donor and recipient were removed because the origin of such sequences could not be assigned. To be classed as alloreactive, a clone needed at least 2-fold expansion over unstimulated cells and a minimum CFSE-low frequency of 0.002% (template counts) or 0.001% (read counts). Clones were considered mappable if detected in sequenced pre-transplant spleen, lymph node, or MLR CFSE-low populations of the donor or recipient. Cumulative frequency of alloreactive clones was calculated as a percentage of all sequences weighted by copy number. Sourced from immuneACCESS, this table was stored by TCRdb with only in-frame sequences that have V and J called. A share of the clones is absent; for the studies checked, an unresolved V gene accounts for under half, and the remainder has no known explanation. V and J calls and clone size are those listed in that table; D and trimming were worked out from the DNA. For this sample there are over 100,000 clones; around 92% appear just once. Of the sample, approximately 1.2% is held by the ten largest clones.

The paper's findings and limits, for the study overall: Early after transplant, declines in HvG clones were associated with peak levels of circulating GvH clones. GvH clones were detected in recipient bone marrow, and some appeared earlier in ileal mucosa or blood, consistent with an intestinal mucosal origin. The relatively low number and heterogeneity of intestinal transplant patients limited the conclusions. In patients with donor T cell macrochimerism, the allografts had high GvH to HvG T cell clonal ratios.

The time point label, read with the paper, signifies: cells obtained before transplantation from donor or recipient. CD3+CD4+ and CD3+CD8+ populations were FACS-sorted from unstimulated pre-transplant donor and recipient cells taken from spleen or lymph nodes. Sequenced material: unstimulated CD8+ T cells sorted from spleen or lymph node cells, taken before transplant. The chain links TRBV10-3 with TRBJ2-7; the D gene lacks a confident call. This clonotype was obtained from a human donor who was the organ donor for an intestinal transplant. The base sequence is TGTGCTATCTCAGGAACAGTCTCCTACGAGCAGTACTTC. It specifies CAISGTVSYEQYF.